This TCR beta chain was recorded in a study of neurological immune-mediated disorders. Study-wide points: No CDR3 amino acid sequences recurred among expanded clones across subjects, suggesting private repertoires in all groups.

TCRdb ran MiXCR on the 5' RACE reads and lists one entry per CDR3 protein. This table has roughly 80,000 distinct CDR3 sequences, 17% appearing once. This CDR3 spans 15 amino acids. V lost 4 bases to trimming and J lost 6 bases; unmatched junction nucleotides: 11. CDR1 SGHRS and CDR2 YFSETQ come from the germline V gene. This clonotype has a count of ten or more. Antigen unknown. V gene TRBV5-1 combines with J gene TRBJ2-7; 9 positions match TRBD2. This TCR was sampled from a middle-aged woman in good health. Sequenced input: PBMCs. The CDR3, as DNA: TGCGCCAGCAGCGCGACTAGCGGAGAGTCGCTCGAGCAGTACTTC. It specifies CASSATSGESLEQYF.